This TCR beta chain was sequenced during a study of cytomegalovirus exposure and HLA in healthy donors. Study-level points and caveats: The authors listed roughly 150 TCR beta chains as cytomegalovirus-associated. Clusters of TCRs from the first cohort tended to co-occur in the 100 to 150 validation repertoires (as a later analysis found).

The CDR3 spans 15 residues. Trimming took off 1 base at V and 5 bases at J, with 14 bases between the two ends. Looked up from germline, CDR1 is MNHNS and CDR2 is SASEGT. Clones were sequenced by immunoSEQ multiplex PCR, and TCRdb holds only the in-frame ones, with some missing. The repertoire consists of nearly 110,000 clones, with around 90% occurring once and the leading ten covering more than 1.5%. As regards this clone: No antigen is known for it.

Sequencing was carried out using PBMCs. This chain uses TRBV6-1 with TRBJ2-5, with D maybe TRBD2 (6 bases). This TCR derives from a woman aged 18-30 years in good health and CMV-seropositive. CDR3 amino acids: CASSEEGGNYETQYF. The DNA of the CDR3 is TGTGCCAGCAGTGAAGAAGGAGGGAATTATGAGACCCAGTACTTC.